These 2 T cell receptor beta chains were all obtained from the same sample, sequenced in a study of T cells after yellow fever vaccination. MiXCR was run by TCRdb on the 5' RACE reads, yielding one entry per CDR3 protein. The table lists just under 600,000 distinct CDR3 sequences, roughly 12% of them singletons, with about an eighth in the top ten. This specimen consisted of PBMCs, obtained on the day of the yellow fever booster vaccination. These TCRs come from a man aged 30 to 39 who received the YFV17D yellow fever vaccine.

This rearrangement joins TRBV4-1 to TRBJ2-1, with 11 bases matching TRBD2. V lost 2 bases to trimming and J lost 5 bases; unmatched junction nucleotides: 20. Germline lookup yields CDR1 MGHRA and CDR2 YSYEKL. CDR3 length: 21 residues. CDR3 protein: CASSQPPRGLAEKGVDNEQFF. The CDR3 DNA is TGCGCCAGCAGCCAACCGCCCCGGGGACTAGCGGAGAAAGGTGTGGACAATGAGCAGTTCTTC.

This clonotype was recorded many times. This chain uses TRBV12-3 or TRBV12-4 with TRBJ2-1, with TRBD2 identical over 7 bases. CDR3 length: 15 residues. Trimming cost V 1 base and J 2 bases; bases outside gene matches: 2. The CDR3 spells CASSLDAGAYNEQFF. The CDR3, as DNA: TGTGCCAGCAGTTTAGATGCGGGAGCCTACAATGAGCAGTTCTTC.